This TCR beta chain was sequenced during a study of T cell responses to AZD1222 COVID-19 vaccine (dated by TCRdb to the early 2020s). Study-wide context: AZD1222 recipients with second doses at about 4 weeks or about 12 weeks were pooled, because spike-specific TCR depth and breadth did not differ between schedules. Trial participants were enrolled by age into subgroups of 18-55, 56-69 and 70-plus years, and about 150, 27 and 61 TCR-sequenced participants, respectively, were included in these subgroups. A total of 240 or so trial participants underwent TCR sequencing, of whom roughly 210 had received two doses of AZD1222 and some 25 had received two doses of the MenACWY control vaccine. What the study reported, not specific to this receptor: Vaccine-associated CD4 TCRs spanned the whole spike protein, with dominant responses in regions 160-218 and 743-854. Only six AZD1222 recipients were SARS-CoV-2 seropositive at baseline, limiting conclusions about previously exposed vaccinees. Participants were mostly white British, with more females than males. The authors suggested clonal diversity may have been underestimated. Because no day 14 peak-response samples were available, repertoires were characterized only after the peak T cell response. The 56-69-year group was small, and its depth increase did not reach significance, likely because of low power. A significant rise in spike-specific TCR breadth and depth was observed after two AZD1222 doses relative to day 0 and relative to MenACWY recipients. Nearly half of unique spike-specific TCRs reportedly recognized epitopes outside regions mutated in the B.1.351 and B.1.1.7 variants.

The intended sense of this specimen's time point label: baseline before first vaccination. The vaccinee samples were drawn from two UK trials, COV001 and COV002, one of which was a single-blind randomized controlled phase 2/3 trial testing AZD1222 (ChAdOx1 nCoV-19) in healthy adults. For TCRbeta chain sequencing, PBMC samples were collected from trial participants at day 0 and at day 28 after the second dose. The CDR3 regions of human TCRbeta chains were subjected to immunosequencing. Processing in the source paper ran as follows. TCRs in the repertoires were compared against a reference library of SARS-CoV-2-specific TCRs that had been generated with the MIRA antigen-specificity platform. Breadth was defined as the fraction of unique TCRs that were SARS-CoV-2-associated, and depth was defined as the fraction of total T cells that were SARS-CoV-2-associated. Each spike-specific TCR was assigned to its reactive spike region and to a CD4 or CD8 class using the MIRA data. Log10-transformed breadth and depth values were compared by one-way ANOVA with Sidak's multiple comparisons tests. In its TCRdb copy, this immuneACCESS table keeps in-frame sequences only and misses some clones. Where compared with another copy, unresolved V genes explain less than half of these, and the others have no known cause. The V and J calls and clone size are taken from that table; D and trimming were inferred from the DNA. The sample contains 110,000 to 150,000 clones, approximately 89% of them found a single time. The top ten constitute roughly 4.7% of the sample.

Notes on this clone: Its antigen is currently not known. Base qualities are not recorded, but no much larger clone differs from it by a single base.

The CDR3 runs 15 amino acids, cysteine and phenylalanine included. Only the CDR3 part of the read is kept: 45 bases, read in frame from the first base. V and J lose 0 bases and 9 bases, and a span of 14 bases separates them. CDR1 is given as PRHDT and CDR2 as FYEKMQ, both from the germline V gene (reference sequence). Here the chain combines TRBV13 and TRBJ1-4, with an unclear D gene assignment. The TCR originated in an adult in good health. The starting material was peripheral blood, obtained on day 0 of AZD1222 vaccination. The CDR3 reads CASSLGRTTGQKLFF. In nucleotide form, the sequence is TGTGCCAGCAGCTTAGGGCGAACAACCGGGCAAAAACTGTTTTTT.